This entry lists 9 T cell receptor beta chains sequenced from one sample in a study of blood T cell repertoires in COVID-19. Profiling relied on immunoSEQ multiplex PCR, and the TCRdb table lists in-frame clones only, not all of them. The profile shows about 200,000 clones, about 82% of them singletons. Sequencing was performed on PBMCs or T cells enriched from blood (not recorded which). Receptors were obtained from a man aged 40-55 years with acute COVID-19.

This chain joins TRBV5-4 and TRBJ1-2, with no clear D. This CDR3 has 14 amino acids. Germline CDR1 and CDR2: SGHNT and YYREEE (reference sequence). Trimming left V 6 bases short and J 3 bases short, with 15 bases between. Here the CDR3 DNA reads TGTGCCAGCACTCAGACGTTGCGGGACTATGGCTACACCTTC. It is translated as CASTQTLRDYGYTF.

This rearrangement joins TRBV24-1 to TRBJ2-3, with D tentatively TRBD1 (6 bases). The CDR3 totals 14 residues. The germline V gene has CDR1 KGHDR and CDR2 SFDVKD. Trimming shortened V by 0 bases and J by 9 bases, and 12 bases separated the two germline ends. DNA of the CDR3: TGTGCCACCAGTGATTTGGGACAGTCTAGAACGCAGTATTTT. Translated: CATSDLGQSRTQYF.

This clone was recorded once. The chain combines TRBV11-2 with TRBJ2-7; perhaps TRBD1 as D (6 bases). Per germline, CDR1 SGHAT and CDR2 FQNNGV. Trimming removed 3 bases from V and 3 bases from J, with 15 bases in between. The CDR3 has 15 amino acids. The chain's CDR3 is CASSFIRGSFYEQYF. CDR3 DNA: TGTGCCAGCAGCTTTATCAGGGGCTCCTTCTACGAGCAGTACTTC.

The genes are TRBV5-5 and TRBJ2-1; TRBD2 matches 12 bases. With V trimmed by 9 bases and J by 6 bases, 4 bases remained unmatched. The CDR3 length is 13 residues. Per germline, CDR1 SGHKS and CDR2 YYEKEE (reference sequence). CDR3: CATTSGRINEQFF. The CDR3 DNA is TGTGCCACCACTAGCGGGAGGATCAATGAGCAGTTCTTC. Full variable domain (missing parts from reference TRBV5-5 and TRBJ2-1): DAGVTQSPTHLIKTRGQQVTLRCSPISGHKSVSWYQQVLGQGPQFIFQYYEKEERGRGNFPDRFSARQFPNYSSELNVNALLLGDSALYLCATTSGRINEQFFGPGTRLTVL.

The CDR3, as DNA: TGTGCCACCAGTGATACGGGGGGCATAACCGGGGAGCTGTTTTTT. This translates into CATSDTGGITGELFF. V gene TRBV24-1 combines with J gene TRBJ2-2, with D possibly TRBD2 on 7 matching bases. The CDR3 loop spans 15 amino acids. The germline CDR1 and CDR2 sequences are KGHDR and SFDVKD. Trimming pared 3 bases from V and 5 bases from J, leaving 12 bases between.

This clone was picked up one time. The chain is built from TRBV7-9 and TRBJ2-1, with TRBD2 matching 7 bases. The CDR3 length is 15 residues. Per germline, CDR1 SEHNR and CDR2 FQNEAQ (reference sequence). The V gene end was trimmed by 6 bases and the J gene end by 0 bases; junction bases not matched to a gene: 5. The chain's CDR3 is CASRPTSVSYNEQFF. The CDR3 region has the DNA TGTGCCAGCAGGCCAACTAGCGTCTCCTACAATGAGCAGTTCTTC. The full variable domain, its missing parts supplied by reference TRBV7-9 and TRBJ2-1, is DTGVSQNPRHKITKRGQNVTFRCDPISEHNRLYWYRQTLGQGPEFLTYFQNEAQLEKSRLLSDRFSAERPKGSFSTLEIQRTEQGDSAMYLCASRPTSVSYNEQFFGPGTRLTVL.

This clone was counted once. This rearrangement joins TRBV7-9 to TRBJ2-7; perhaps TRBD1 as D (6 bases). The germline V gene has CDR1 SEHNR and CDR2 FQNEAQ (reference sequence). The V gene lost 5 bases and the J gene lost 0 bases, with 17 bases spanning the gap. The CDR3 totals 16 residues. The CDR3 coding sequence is TGTGCCAGCAGCCACACATTGGGGGCCGACTCCTACGAGCAGTACTTC. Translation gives CASSHTLGADSYEQYF.

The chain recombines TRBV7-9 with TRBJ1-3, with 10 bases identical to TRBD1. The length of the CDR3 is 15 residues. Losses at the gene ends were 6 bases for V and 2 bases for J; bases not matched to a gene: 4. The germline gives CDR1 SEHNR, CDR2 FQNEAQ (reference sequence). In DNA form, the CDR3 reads TGTGCCAGCAGGGCCGGGACAGGGGCTGGAAACACCATATATTTT. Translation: CASRAGTGAGNTIYF.

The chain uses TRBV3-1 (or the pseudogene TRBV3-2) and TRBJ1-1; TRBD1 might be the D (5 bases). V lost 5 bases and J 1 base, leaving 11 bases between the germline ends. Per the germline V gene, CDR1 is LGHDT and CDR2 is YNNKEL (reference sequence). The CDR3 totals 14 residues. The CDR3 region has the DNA TGTGCCAGCAGCAATAGACAGTCGAACACTGAAGCTTTCTTT. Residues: CASSNRQSNTEAFF.